The 21 T cell receptor beta chains in this list originate from one sample, sequenced in a study of shared clonotypes between healthy human individuals. Sequencing was performed with immunoSEQ multiplex PCR; in TCRdb, only in-frame clones are kept and a portion is missing. The sample includes millions of clones, just over 90% of them seen just once. Sequenced: naive CD4+ T cells from PBMCs. Noted subset: CD45RA+ positively selected. The receptors derive from a man younger than 30 in good health. Some clones in this sample may be carry-over from other donors' samples.

V and J are TRBV7-3 and TRBJ2-2; 7 bases agree with TRBD1. Germline V gives CDR1 SGHTA, CDR2 FQGTGA. The CDR3 loop spans 15 amino acids. V trimming: 5 bases; J trimming: 1 base; junction bases outside the gene matches: 4. In DNA form, the CDR3 reads TGTGCCAGCAGCCCCCCAGGGGGGAACACCGGGGAGCTGTTTTTT. Translated: CASSPPGGNTGELFF.

The chain couples TRBV5-5 to TRBJ1-2, with D possibly matching TRBD1 (5 bases). Looked up from germline, CDR1 is SGHKS and CDR2 is YYEKEE (reference sequence). CDR3 size: 15 residues. Trimming took 7 bases from V and 7 from J, leaving 23 bases between them. DNA of the CDR3: TGTGCCAGCGACGGTTTTGGGAGGGGTGCCTTTGGCTACACCTTC. Protein: CASDGFGRGAFGYTF.

The V and J genes are TRBV4-3 and TRBJ2-3, with D possibly TRBD2 on 6 matching bases. The germline gives CDR1 LGHNA, CDR2 YSLEER. This CDR3 contains 16 residues. Trimming removed 3 bases from V and 3 bases from J, with 16 bases in between. CDR3 residues: CASSQMGTSGTDTQYF. The CDR3 DNA is TGCGCCAGCAGCCAGATGGGGACCAGCGGGACAGATACGCAGTATTTT.

On this clone: Other DNA sequences in the same sample also yield this CDR3. The rearrangement links TRBV2 to TRBJ1-5; TRBD1 is a possible D gene (5 bases). This CDR3 is 13 amino acids long. The V gene lost 1 base and the J gene lost 6 bases, with 7 bases spanning the gap. Germline CDR1 and CDR2: SNHLY and FYNNEI. CDR3 residues: CASSEGGGQPQHF. CDR3 coding DNA: TGTGCCAGCAGTGAAGGGGGCGGTCAGCCCCAGCATTTT.

The chain is built from TRBV5-1 and TRBJ2-1, with TRBD2 matching 7 bases. Germline V gene data show CDR1 as SGHRS and CDR2 as YFSETQ. The trim removed 3 bases at V and 6 bases at J, leaving 6 bases unmatched. This CDR3 comprises 14 residues. The CDR3 DNA follows: TGCGCCAGCAGCTGGGGAGCGGGGCGCAATGAGCAGTTCTTC. Residues: CASSWGAGRNEQFF.

V and J are TRBV28 and TRBJ1-2; 8 nucleotides agree with TRBD1. The CDR3 runs 16 residues. From germline, CDR1 is MDHEN and CDR2 SYDVKM. The trim removed 3 bases at V and 6 bases at J, leaving 12 bases unmatched. The CDR3 spells CASSFPRWDRSNGYTF. In DNA form, the CDR3 reads TGTGCCAGCAGTTTTCCCCGTTGGGACAGGTCAAATGGCTACACCTTC.

The gene calls are TRBV28 and TRBJ2-5; a possible D gene is TRBD2 (6 bases). Trimming shortened V by 4 bases and J by 4 bases, and 16 bases separated the two germline ends. CDR1 is MDHEN, CDR2 SYDVKM, per germline. CDR3 length: 15 amino acids. The CDR3 sequence: CASSSIGGGVETQYF. For the CDR3, the DNA is TGTGCCAGCAGTTCGATCGGGGGAGGAGTAGAGACCCAGTACTTC.

A remark on this clone: This sample also contains other DNA sequences that code for the same CDR3. This chain uses TRBV27 with TRBJ2-3; 11 bases line up with TRBD2. The CDR3 contains 16 residues. Germline V gene data show CDR1 as MNHEY and CDR2 as SMNVEV (reference sequence). V was clipped by 5 bases and J by 3 bases; unmatched bases: 7. CDR3 bases: TGTGCCAGCAGTCCCCTAGCGGGAGGACGTACAGATACGCAGTATTTT. It translates to CASSPLAGGRTDTQYF.

The chain is built from TRBV30 and TRBJ1-2, with 8 bases that match TRBD1. The germline V gene encodes CDR1 GTSNPN and CDR2 SVGIG (reference sequence). V lost 4 bases and J lost 6; bases outside the gene matches: 4. CDR3 length: 12 residues. The CDR3 DNA reads as TGTGCCTGGAACAGGGGGGTGGATGGCTACACCTTC. Protein: CAWNRGVDGYTF.

This clone occurred once. One junction end does not reproduce the germline sequence, and a read error may be involved. The gene calls are TRBV19 and TRBJ1-5; D is perhaps TRBD1 (5 bases). From germline, CDR1 is LNHDA and CDR2 SQIVND (reference sequence). The CDR3 sequence is 13 residues long. The CDR3 here is CASTSRGPQPRHF. The CDR3 DNA reads TGTGCCAGTACCTCTCGGGGCCCTCAGCCCCGGCATTTT.

Here the CDR3 DNA reads TGTGCCAGCAGTGCGGGAAGTAACACTGAAGCTTTCTTT. This translates into CASSAGSNTEAFF. The V gene is TRBV6-4, the J gene TRBJ1-1; unclear D gene. This CDR3 is built from 13 residues. V was trimmed by 4 bases and J by 2 bases, leaving 8 bases between them. Per germline, CDR1 MRHNA and CDR2 SNTAGT.

V is TRBV5-4 and J is TRBJ2-3, with 7 bases identical to TRBD2. Germline lookup yields CDR1 SGHNT and CDR2 YYREEE (reference sequence). Trimming at V came to 4 bases and at J to 3 bases, leaving 8 bases not matched to a gene. The CDR3 sequence is 15 residues long. The CDR3 DNA reads TGTGCCAGCAGCCAGTTAGCGGGCGAAACAGATACGCAGTATTTT. It codes for CASSQLAGETDTQYF.

The chain carries TRBV25-1 and TRBJ1-1; 7 bases line up with TRBD1. This CDR3 comprises 15 residues. Germline V gene sequence: CDR1 MGHDK, CDR2 SYGVNS. Trimming took 4 bases from V and 0 from J; bases not matched to a gene: 5. CDR3 residues: CASSAPGQMNTEAFF. Here the CDR3 DNA reads TGTGCCAGCAGTGCCCCGGGACAGATGAACACTGAAGCTTTCTTT.

This clone appeared once. In DNA, the CDR3 is TGTGCCAGCCGGACAGGGGAGGCGGGGGCCAACGTCCTGACTTTC. As protein: CASRTGEAGANVLTF. V gene TRBV6-1 combines with J gene TRBJ2-6, with 9 nucleotides matching TRBD1. There are 15 residues in the CDR3. V shed 8 bases and J 4 bases; nucleotides not matched to a gene: 6. In germline, CDR1 is MNHNS, CDR2 SASEGT.

The genes are TRBV28 and TRBJ1-2; D is unresolved. This CDR3 is 15 amino acids long. From germline, CDR1 is MDHEN and CDR2 SYDVKM. Trimming took 6 bases from V and 0 from J, leaving 14 bases between them. The CDR3 region has the DNA TGTGCCAGCAGCCTTCAAGCTAAATCTAACTATGGCTACACCTTC. It codes for CASSLQAKSNYGYTF.

The chain has TRBV25-1 and TRBJ2-7, with 9 bases aligning to TRBD2. V lost 4 bases and J lost 6; bases outside the gene matches: 7. Per germline, CDR1 MGHDK and CDR2 SYGVNS. The CDR3 spans 14 residues. The CDR3 coding sequence is TGTGCCAGCAGTGCGGGTAGCGGGAGCCGCGAGCAGTACTTC. Translating gives CASSAGSGSREQYF.

J is TRBJ2-1 and V is TRBV4-3; D remains unclear. V lost 4 bases to trimming and J lost 0 bases, with 16 bases between them. The CDR3 runs 17 residues. Per germline, CDR1 LGHNA and CDR2 YSLEER. The CDR3 DNA follows: TGCGCCAGCAGCCGAGACGCTAGTTTTAGCTCCTACAATGAGCAGTTCTTC. Protein product: CASSRDASFSSYNEQFF.

This sequence joins TRBV9 and TRBJ2-7; D perhaps matches TRBD2 (6 bases). Trimming left V 3 bases short and J 2 bases short, with 15 bases between. The CDR3 is made up of 15 amino acids. Germline CDR1 reads SGDLS; CDR2 reads YYNGEE. Here the CDR3 DNA reads TGTGCCAGCAGCGCAACAATCGGCGGGGCCTACGAGCAGTACTTC. Translated, it gives CASSATIGGAYEQYF.

This clone appeared a single time. This chain connects TRBV10-3 to TRBJ2-1, with unresolved D. V was pared by 4 bases and J by 8 bases, with 9 bases between. Germline V gene sequence: CDR1 ENHRY, CDR2 SYGVKD. This CDR3 spans 12 amino acids. CDR3 coding DNA: TGTGCCATCAGTGCCCCTTGGGATGAGCAGTTCTTC. Protein: CAISAPWDEQFF.

The chain's CDR3 is CASSPGTSGRKTGELFF. The CDR3 DNA reads as TGTGCCAGCAGCCCCGGGACTAGCGGGAGGAAGACCGGGGAGCTGTTTTTT. The J gene is TRBJ2-2, the V gene TRBV5-5, with 15 nucleotides matching TRBD2. The CDR3 sequence is 17 residues long. V trimming: 4 bases; J trimming: 5 bases; junction bases outside the gene matches: 6. The germline V gene encodes CDR1 SGHKS and CDR2 YYEKEE (reference sequence).

Comments on this clone: This sample also contains other DNA sequences that code for the same CDR3. The chain couples TRBV2 to TRBJ2-7; 8 bases match TRBD2. The CDR3 is 14 amino acids. Germline CDR1 SNHLY, CDR2 FYNNEI. The V and J ends lost 1 base and 2 bases, in that order; junction bases with no gene match: 1. Written as DNA, the CDR3 is TGTGCCAGCAGTGAAGGAGCGGGGGCCTACGAGCAGTACTTC. Protein: CASSEGAGAYEQYF. Based on the CDR3 plus reference TRBV2 and TRBJ2-7, the full variable domain is EPEVTQTPSHQVTQMGQEVILRCVPISNHLYFYWYRQILGQKVEFLVSFYNNEISEKSEIFDDQFSVERPDGSNFTLKIRSTKLEDSAMYFCASSEGAGAYEQYFGPGTRLTVT.